The present entry profiles one T cell receptor (beta chain) with its context. This clone appeared a few times. The antigen it binds to is not known. One base away there is no much larger clone; base qualities are not given. The entire isolated RNA was reverse transcribed using the High Capacity cDNA Reverse Transcription Kit, and thus expressed TCRB transcripts were sequenced. For stem cell-like memory T cell samples, survey-depth immunoSEQ sequencing was used, averaging about 1 million total reads per sample. After sorted cells were lysed in RLT buffer, RNA was extracted with DNase-treated RNeasy Micro or Mini kits, with the choice depending on cell number. To prevent cross-contamination, every cell subset was processed on its own, while patient and healthy donor samples were processed together. TCRB sequences were amplified from cDNA with the immunoSEQ multiplex PCR, producing 87-bp fragments spanning the CDR3 region. Amplicons were sequenced on the Illumina HiSeq platform. The paper's data handling went like this. Synthetic template baselines were used to correct PCR bias computationally, reads within Hamming distance 2 were collapsed, and singletons that could not be merged were discarded. Reads were aligned against IMGT so that V, D and J genes, CDR3 length and insertions or deletions at six rearrangement sites could be assigned. Within each subset, clonotype counts were normalized to sorted cell number, and only after that were true diversity and Gini coefficients computed with the tcR R package. Repertoire sharing was quantified using the overlap coefficient calculated on TCRB nucleotide sequences. In TCRdb, the immuneACCESS table is reduced to in-frame sequences with V and J assigned. These tables do not hold every clone; where another copy was compared, an unresolved V gene accounts for under half, and the others remain unexplained. V, J and clone size were drawn from that table, and D and trimming were deduced from the DNA. The sample table shows 15,000 to 20,000 clones, and around 50% are seen once. Approximately 0.46% of the sample goes to the ten largest clones.

From each donor, a single peripheral blood sample of 100 to 150 mL on average was drawn into heparinised tubes. Naive, central memory, regulatory and stem cell-like memory CD4+ T cells were sorted on a BD FACSAria II using a panel including CD45RO, CCR7, CD25, CD127, CD95 and CD27. All sorted populations exceeded 95% purity. Right away, PBMCs were isolated by Lymphoprep density gradient centrifugation and were stained directly, with no culture step. Samples were stained and sorted in pairs, with one healthy donor and one patient per experiment, so that batch effects were minimized. The CDR3 covers 17 residues, taking in both the cysteine and the phenylalanine. The read is trimmed to its CDR3 DNA, 51 bases read in frame from base 1. CDR1 and CDR2 were assigned from the germline V gene (reference sequence) as SGHAT and FQDESV. The germline V and J ends show losses of 5 bases and 1 base respectively, and no gene match explains 7 bases of the junction.

The data were taken from a study of beta chain features in type 1 diabetes (dated by TCRdb to between 2017 and 2018). For context, the study as a whole: Patients and healthy donors did not differ in mean age, gender distribution, total cell number or subset yield. Whereas all 30 or so donors provided naive and central memory subsets, regulatory and stem cell-like memory subsets were isolated from just 8 patients and about 8 healthy donors. In the study, recently diagnosed type 1 diabetes patients and matched healthy donors were compared on the TCRB repertoires of their sorted circulating CD4+ T cell subsets. A total of around 100 million sorted cells were examined across all samples, and RNA yield correlated strongly with the number of cells per subset. General study outcomes and caveats: Because cDNA was sequenced instead of genomic DNA, activated cells with high expression could be over-represented, although the groups did not differ in activation or CD3 levels. Shorter templates might be favored by PCR, yet because patient and control samples were amplified and corrected together, any such skew would affect both groups equally. HLA sub-analyses involved small numbers of individuals, so any influence of HLA type on TCRB rearrangement remained unresolved. At VDJ recombination sites, patients with type 1 diabetes made fewer insertions and deleted more nucleotides, a pattern implying thymic rearrangement abnormalities. Type 1 diabetes patients showed a moderate but significant shortening of TCRB CDR3 length in all four CD4+ subsets. Naive, central memory and regulatory TCRB repertoires appeared to be more similar among patients than among healthy donors.

The sample was stem cell memory CD4+ T cells from blood. Per the publication, the cell subset or site label means: stem cell-like memory CD4+ T cells. The sequence links TRBV11-1 to TRBJ2-3, with 12 bases in between that match TRBD2. The source is a young man in good health. The DNA sequence is as follows: TGTGCCAGCAGCGTGCATCCTAGCGGGAGGGGCACAGATACGCAGTATTTT. Its protein is CASSVHPSGRGTDTQYF.